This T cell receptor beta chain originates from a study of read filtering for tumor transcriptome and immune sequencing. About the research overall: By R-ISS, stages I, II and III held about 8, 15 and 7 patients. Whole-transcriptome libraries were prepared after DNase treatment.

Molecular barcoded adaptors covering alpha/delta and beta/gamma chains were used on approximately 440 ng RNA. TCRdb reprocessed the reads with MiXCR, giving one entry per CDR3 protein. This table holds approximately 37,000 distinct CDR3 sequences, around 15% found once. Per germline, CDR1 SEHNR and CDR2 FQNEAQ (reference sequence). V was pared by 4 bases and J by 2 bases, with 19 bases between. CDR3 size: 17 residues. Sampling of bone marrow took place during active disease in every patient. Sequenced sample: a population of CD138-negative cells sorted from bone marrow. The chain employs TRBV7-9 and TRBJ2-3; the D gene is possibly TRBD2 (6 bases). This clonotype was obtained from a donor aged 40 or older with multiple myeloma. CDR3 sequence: CASSSPLGGGSTDTQYF. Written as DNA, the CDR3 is TGTGCCAGCAGCTCTCCTTTAGGTGGAGGGTCCACAGATACGCAGTATTTT.